One and the same sample provided the 9 T cell receptor beta chains below, sequenced in a study of PD-1 blockade in mismatch repair-deficient tumors. Profiling relied on immunoSEQ multiplex PCR, and the TCRdb table lists in-frame clones only, not all of them. This sample yields about 68,000 clones, of which almost 80% are seen a single time; 4.5% to 7% belongs to the top ten. The sample consisted of peripheral blood, taken 2 weeks after starting pembrolizumab. These TCRs come from an adult with mismatch repair-deficient cancer.

This clone appeared a few times. A junction end diverges from the germline sequence, so it may reflect a read error. The chain links TRBV12-5 to TRBJ1-2, with TRBD1 matching 10 bases. Germline CDR1 LGHNT, CDR2 FRNRAP. The CDR3 consists of 16 residues. CDR3 loop: CASGFSRDRGFYGYTF. CDR3 nucleotides: TGTGCTAGCGGTTTTTCGCGGGACAGGGGTTTCTATGGCTACACCTTC. Full variable domain (outside the CDR3, taken from reference TRBV12-5 and TRBJ1-2): DARVTQTPRHKVTEMGQEVTMRCQPILGHNTVFWYRQTMMQGLELLAYFRNRAPLDDSGMPKDRFSAEMPDATLATLKIQPSEPRDSAVYFCASGFSRDRGFYGYTFGSGTRLTVV.

The chain carries TRBV28 and TRBJ2-3; D perhaps matches TRBD1 (7 bases). CDR1 is MDHEN and CDR2 is SYDVKM in the germline V gene. The CDR3 consists of 16 residues. The germline V and J ends were trimmed by 7 bases and 3 bases, with 20 bases remaining between them. For the CDR3, the DNA is TGTGCCAGCACCTTAGGGACAGCAGGGGGGACAGATACGCAGTATTTT. Protein sequence: CASTLGTAGGTDTQYF.

J is TRBJ1-2 and V is TRBV19; D not certain. CDR3 length: 13 residues. V was trimmed by 5 bases and J by 0 bases, leaving 7 bases between them. In germline, CDR1 is LNHDA, CDR2 SQIVND (reference sequence). The CDR3 sequence: CASSLQANYGYTF. In nucleotides, the CDR3 is TGTGCCAGTAGTCTCCAGGCTAACTATGGCTACACCTTC. Filled out from reference TRBV19 and TRBJ1-2, the complete variable domain reads DGGITQSPKYLFRKEGQNVTLSCEQNLNHDAMYWYRQDPGQGLRLIYYSQIVNDFQKGDIAEGYSVSREKKESFPLTVTSAQKNPTAFYLCASSLQANYGYTFGSGTRLTVV.

V gene TRBV11-2 combines with J gene TRBJ2-7; D is uncertain. Germline V gene lookup returns CDR1 SGHAT and CDR2 FQNNGV. Trimming stripped 3 bases from V and 5 bases from J, with 8 bases between. The length of the CDR3 is 12 residues. CDR3 nucleotides: TGTGCCAGCAGCTTTAGGTTCCACGAGCAGTACTTC. As protein: CASSFRFHEQYF. The variable domain in full, with the rest retrieved from reference TRBV11-2 and TRBJ2-7, is EAGVAQSPRYKIIEKRQSVAFWCNPISGHATLYWYQQILGQGPKLLIQFQNNGVVDDSQLPKDRFSAERLKGVDSTLKIQPAKLEDSAVYLCASSFRFHEQYFGPGTRLTVT.

This clone has just one count. This chain uses TRBV5-4 with TRBJ1-4, with 11 positions matching TRBD1. CDR1 is SGHNT and CDR2 is YYREEE in the germline V gene (reference sequence). V dropped 3 bases and J dropped 8; count of bases not matched to a gene: 6. The CDR3 has 15 amino acids. Here the CDR3 DNA reads TGTGCCAGCAGCTACGGGACAGGGGGGCAGGAAAAACTGTTTTTT. Translation: CASSYGTGGQEKLFF.

This CDR3 reads CASSSGQGGRNTEAFF. The CDR3 DNA sequence: TGCGCCAGCAGCTCAGGACAGGGTGGGAGGAACACTGAAGCTTTCTTT. This chain uses TRBV5-1 with TRBJ1-1; 8 bases match TRBD1. In germline, CDR1 is SGHRS, CDR2 YFSETQ. The CDR3 contains 16 residues. The V gene end was trimmed by 3 bases and the J gene end by 1 base; junction bases not matched to a gene: 8. Variable domain in full (rest from reference TRBV5-1 and TRBJ1-1): KAGVTQTPRYLIKTRGQQVTLSCSPISGHRSVSWYQQTPGQGLQFLFEYFSETQRNKGNFPGRFSGRQFSNSRSEMNVSTLELGDSALYLCASSSGQGGRNTEAFFGQGTRLTVV.

The chain recombines TRBV5-1 with TRBJ2-1, with TRBD2 matching over 12 bases. Per germline, CDR1 SGHRS and CDR2 YFSETQ. V was clipped by 0 bases and J by 15 bases; unmatched bases: 7. This CDR3 spans 14 amino acids. This chain's CDR3 is CASSLEETSGSPFF. The CDR3 nucleotides read TGCGCCAGCAGCTTGGAAGAGACTAGCGGGAGTCCGTTCTTC. The full variable domain, in which reference TRBV5-1 and TRBJ2-1 provide the parts outside the CDR3, is KAGVTQTPRYLIKTRGQQVTLSCSPISGHRSVSWYQQTPGQGLQFLFEYFSETQRNKGNFPGRFSGRQFSNSRSEMNVSTLELGDSALYLCASSLEETSGSPFFGPGTRLTVL.

This clone was counted a single time. The V and J genes are TRBV14 and TRBJ1-1, with D uncertain. V was clipped by 2 bases and J by 3 bases, with 10 bases between them. Germline values: CDR1 SGHDN, CDR2 FVKESK. The CDR3 consists of 14 residues. The CDR3 loop is CASSQPTDYTEAFF. CDR3 nucleotide sequence: TGTGCCAGCAGCCAACCCACTGACTACACTGAAGCTTTCTTT.

The chain is built from TRBV6-5 and TRBJ2-5, with unresolved D. The V gene lost 4 bases and the J gene lost 5 bases, with 17 bases spanning the gap. Germline V lookup: CDR1 MNHEY, CDR2 SVGAGI. This CDR3 region has 15 residues. CDR3 sequence reads: CASSSTGPVGETQYF. The CDR3, as DNA: TGTGCCAGCAGTTCCACCGGGCCAGTCGGGGAGACCCAGTACTTC.